Following are 32 T cell receptor beta chains from one sample sequenced in a study of T-cell reconstitution after alpha-beta-depleted transplantation in children. A library of TCRbeta sequences, prepared with unique molecular identifiers, was generated. TCRdb called the PCR reads again in MiXCR, with one record for every CDR3 protein. The sample has about 980,000 distinct CDR3 sequences; about 31% are singletons. The specimen was PBMCs, mostly from graft donor cells, collected 360 days after TCRalphabeta/CD19-depleted stem cell transplant. Every receptor here comes from a boy under two years old who had a stem cell transplant for SCID, so the T cells may come from the graft donor.

On this clonotype itself: One junction end disagrees with the germline gene, perhaps due to a read error. The DNA of the CDR3 is TGTGCCATCAGTCGACTAGCCACCGGGAAGCTGTTTTTT. Translating it yields CAISRLATGKLFF. This chain joins TRBV10-3 and TRBJ2-2; 7 bases fit TRBD2. The V gene's germline CDR1 is ENHRY and CDR2 SYGVKD. The CDR3 contains 13 residues.

This clonotype was counted a few times. The junction departs from germline at one end; a sequencing error may be responsible. DNA of the CDR3: TGTGCCACCAGCGGAGAGGGAAACCAAGAGACCCAGTACTTC. Translation: CATSGEGNQETQYF. V is TRBV15 and J is TRBJ2-5; a possible D gene is TRBD2 (5 bases). CDR3 length: 14 amino acids. Germline CDR1 is LNHNV and CDR2 is YYDKDF (reference sequence).

The genes are TRBV2 and TRBJ1-1; a possible D gene is TRBD1 (5 bases). This CDR3 is 14 amino acids long. Germline loops: CDR1 SNHLY, CDR2 FYNNEI. V was shortened by 6 bases and J by 5 bases, with 16 bases between the two germline ends. CDR3 nucleotides: TGTGCCAGCAGGCCCCATCCGAAGGGGACTGAAGCTTTCTTT. This codes for CASRPHPKGTEAFF.

The table lists this clonotype with a few counts. The chain couples TRBV28 to TRBJ1-2; D is perhaps TRBD1 (5 bases). From germline, CDR1 is MDHEN and CDR2 SYDVKM. Between the trimmed V and J ends, which lost 2 bases and 8 bases, there was a span of 12 bases. The CDR3 spans 13 residues. The CDR3 sequence: CASSLGPPGGYTF. CDR3 DNA sequence: TGTGCCAGCAGTTTAGGTCCCCCAGGGGGCTACACCTTC.

This clonotype was picked up a small number of times. The chain employs TRBV20-1 and TRBJ2-1; D may correspond to TRBD1 or TRBD2 (5 bases each). The CDR3 is made up of 14 amino acids. CDR1 is DFQATT, CDR2 SNEGSKA, per germline (reference sequence). V shed 2 bases and J shed 10 bases, with 18 bases lying between them. CDR3 sequence: CSARSGTAGWEQFF. The CDR3 nucleotides read TGCAGTGCTAGATCCGGGACGGCGGGCTGGGAGCAGTTCTTC.

In DNA, the CDR3 is TGTGCCAGCAGCTTAGATCTAGCGGGCCGAGAGACCCAGTACTTC. Its translation is CASSLDLAGRETQYF. The rearrangement uses TRBV7-2 and TRBJ2-5, with 8 positions matching TRBD2. CDR1 is SGHTA, CDR2 FQGNSA, per germline. V was pared by 1 base and J by 4 bases, with 5 bases of the junction left unmatched. The CDR3 covers 15 residues.

The chain uses TRBV15 and TRBJ1-2; D is unclear. Germline CDR1 LNHNV, CDR2 YYDKDF (reference sequence). V lost 0 bases, J lost 4 bases, and 12 bases lay in between. This CDR3 region has 15 residues. The CDR3 region is CATSRDSGVGYGYTF. CDR3 nucleotide sequence: TGTGCCACCAGCAGAGATTCTGGCGTAGGCTATGGCTACACCTTC. The full variable domain, rest sourced from reference TRBV15 and TRBJ1-2, is DAMVIQNPRYQVTQFGKPVTLSCSQTLNHNVMYWYQQKSSQAPKLLFHYYDKDFNNEADTPDNFQSRRPNTSFCFLDIRSPGLGDTAMYLCATSRDSGVGYGYTFGSGTRLTVV.

This clonotype turned up a few times. The chain carries TRBV2 and TRBJ2-2, with TRBD1 matching 7 bases. The germline CDR1 and CDR2 sequences are SNHLY and FYNNEI. CDR3 length: 15 amino acids. Trimming cost V 6 bases and J 5 bases; bases outside gene matches: 9. The CDR3 DNA is TGTGCCAGCAGACTTCCGGGACAGCAAACCGGGGAGCTGTTTTTT. Amino acids: CASRLPGQQTGELFF.

The chain joins TRBV14 to TRBJ1-1; D is ambiguous. CDR1 and CDR2 (germline): SGHDN, FVKESK. The CDR3 sequence is 14 residues long. V was clipped by 7 bases and J by 1 base, with 13 bases between them. The CDR3 is CASNLLKSNTEAFF. The CDR3, as DNA: TGTGCCAGCAACCTCCTCAAGTCGAACACTGAAGCTTTCTTT.

This chain links TRBV7-4 with TRBJ1-3, with D uncertain. Between the trimmed V and J ends, which lost 0 bases and 6 bases, there was a span of 6 bases. This CDR3 comprises 13 residues. CDR1 and CDR2 from the germline V gene are SGHVT and SQSDAQ. The CDR3 DNA sequence: TGTGCCAGCAGCTTAGCCCTGAAAAACACCATATATTTT. Translating gives CASSLALKNTIYF.

This clonotype was seen a handful of times. The chain links TRBV20-1 to TRBJ1-3; no clear D. CDR1 and CDR2 (germline): DFQATT, SNEGSKA (reference sequence). This CDR3 contains 12 residues. V was clipped by 5 bases and J by 2 bases, with 7 bases between them. The CDR3 bases are TGCAGTGCTGGCCGGACTGGAAACACCATATATTTT. Translating gives CSAGRTGNTIYF.

The chain employs TRBV28 and TRBJ2-7; tentatively, D is TRBD1 (7 bases). Germline CDR1 is MDHEN and CDR2 is SYDVKM. This CDR3 is 15 amino acids long. Trimming cost V 3 bases and J 3 bases, with 15 bases left between them. CDR3 bases: TGTGCCAGCAGTTTCCGGGACAGACTAGTCTACGAGCAGTACTTC. Translating it yields CASSFRDRLVYEQYF.

This sequence joins TRBV29-1 and TRBJ1-2, with D tentatively TRBD1 (6 bases). V lost 6 bases, J lost 0 bases, and 11 bases lay in between. Germline V CDR1 and CDR2: SQVTM, ANQGSEA. The CDR3 contains 13 residues. The CDR3 DNA reads TGCAGCGTCCCGACAGGAACTAACTATGGCTACACCTTC. Translation: CSVPTGTNYGYTF.

This clonotype was counted at least ten times. The chain has TRBV4-2 and TRBJ2-2; 8 bases map to TRBD1. V lost 4 bases, J lost 5 bases, and 9 bases stayed unmatched. The CDR3 contains 16 residues. The V gene's germline CDR1 is LGHNA and CDR2 YNFKEQ. CDR3 DNA sequence: TGTGCCAGCAGCCTCGGACAGGGAGTGGAGACCGGGGAGCTGTTTTTT. Translated: CASSLGQGVETGELFF.

A few counts support this clonotype. This chain uses TRBV18 with TRBJ2-6, with no clear D. The CDR3 contains 16 residues. CDR1 and CDR2 (germline): KGHSH, LQKENI. V lost 2 bases and J lost 0, with 8 bases in between. CDR3 amino acids: CASSPRAASGANVLTF. The CDR3 nucleotides read TGTGCCAGCTCACCAAGGGCAGCCTCTGGGGCCAACGTCCTGACTTTC.

In this sample, this clonotype turned up a few times. V is TRBV4-1 and J is TRBJ1-1; 8 bases align to TRBD1. Per germline, CDR1 MGHRA and CDR2 YSYEKL. With 1 base clipped from V and 6 bases from J, the junction kept 1 base outside the gene matches. The CDR3 loop spans 13 amino acids. Here the CDR3 DNA reads TGCGCCAGCAGCCAAGGGGACAGGCCTGAAGCTTTCTTT. This encodes CASSQGDRPEAFF.

The chain uses TRBV5-1 and TRBJ2-7; either TRBD1 or TRBD2 may fit D (5 bases each). V lost 4 bases, J lost 3 bases, and 14 bases lay in between. Germline V gene sequence: CDR1 SGHRS, CDR2 YFSETQ. This CDR3 comprises 14 residues. CDR3 DNA sequence: TGCGCCAGCAGCACCCCCGGGACGGACTACGAGCAGTACTTC. Its translation: CASSTPGTDYEQYF.

The CDR3 coding sequence is TGTGCCAGCAGTTTAGAGGCAGGGAGGATGTATCAGCCCCAGCATTTT. This gives the protein CASSLEAGRMYQPQHF. The chain carries TRBV12-3 or TRBV12-4 and TRBJ1-5; TRBD1 might be the D (5 bases). V shed 1 base and J shed 5 bases, with 15 bases lying between them. This CDR3 region has 16 residues.

The rearrangement joins TRBV29-1 to TRBJ2-5; unclear D gene. The CDR3 consists of 13 residues. Trimming pared 8 bases from V and 8 bases from J, leaving 21 bases between. Germline CDR1 SQVTM, CDR2 ANQGSEA. CDR3 residues: CSSVTLEKRTQYF. In DNA, the CDR3 is TGCAGCTCGGTAACCCTAGAGAAGAGAACCCAGTACTTC.

The chain uses TRBV30 and TRBJ2-3; D might be TRBD1 (5 bases). Trimming pared 0 bases from V and 4 bases from J, leaving 11 bases between. The CDR3 consists of 14 residues. Germline CDR1 and CDR2: GTSNPN and SVGIG (reference sequence). The DNA of the CDR3 is TGTGCCTGGAGTGTAGGGGTCTTGTCAGATACGCAGTATTTT. Protein product: CAWSVGVLSDTQYF.

Only a few counts were recorded for this clonotype. The chain couples TRBV20-1 to TRBJ2-5; 7 bases are a match to TRBD1. Germline CDR1 is DFQATT and CDR2 is SNEGSKA (reference sequence). The CDR3 runs 14 residues. J lost 2 bases, V lost 0 bases, and 3 bases had no gene match. Here the CDR3 reads CSARDRTGQETQYF. Here the CDR3 DNA reads TGCAGTGCTAGAGATAGGACAGGACAAGAGACCCAGTACTTC.

J is TRBJ2-5 and V is TRBV20-1, with TRBD2 as a possible D gene (6 bases). Per the germline V gene, CDR1 is DFQATT and CDR2 is SNEGSKA (reference sequence). Trimming shortened V by 2 bases and J by 9 bases, and 16 bases separated the two germline ends. The CDR3 extends over 13 amino acids. The CDR3 DNA is TGCAGTGCTAGATTAGCGGCCTTGGGGTCCCAGTACTTC. This encodes CSARLAALGSQYF.

This clonotype has ten or more counts. The gene calls are TRBV28 and TRBJ2-5, with D unresolved. The CDR3 consists of 13 residues. The germline V and J ends were trimmed by 3 bases and 3 bases, with 8 bases remaining between them. Germline CDR1 is MDHEN and CDR2 is SYDVKM. The CDR3, as DNA: TGTGCCAGCAGTTTGAGTAGAAAAGAGACCCAGTACTTC. Its translation is CASSLSRKETQYF.

The rearrangement joins TRBV7-9 to TRBJ2-1, with 7 bases matching TRBD2. Germline V gene sequence: CDR1 SEHNR, CDR2 FQNEAQ (reference sequence). Trimming took 2 bases from V and 0 from J; bases not matched to a gene: 7. The CDR3 length is 17 residues. The CDR3 region is CASSLRWGGSSYNEQFF. CDR3 nucleotide sequence: TGTGCCAGCAGCTTACGATGGGGGGGGAGCTCCTACAATGAGCAGTTCTTC.

The V call is TRBV29-1, the J call TRBJ2-7, with a tentative D call TRBD1 (7 bases). Per the germline V gene, CDR1 is SQVTM and CDR2 is ANQGSEA. Trimming cost V 1 base and J 4 bases, with 14 bases left between them. This CDR3 has 14 residues. CDR3 sequence (DNA): TGCAGCGTTGAAGTAGGGTCAGGGGGGTACGAGCAGTACTTC. Translation gives CSVEVGSGGYEQYF.

This clonotype was recorded a few times. V and J are TRBV4-2 and TRBJ2-1; TRBD1 matches at 9 bases. The germline V gene has CDR1 LGHNA and CDR2 YNFKEQ. CDR3 length equals 16 residues. The V segment lost 6 bases and the J segment 5 bases; nucleotides outside the gene matches: 11. This chain's CDR3 is CASSHTGGFSDNEQFF. The CDR3 nucleotides are TGTGCCAGCAGTCATACAGGGGGCTTTTCGGACAATGAGCAGTTCTTC.

This clonotype has a count of ten or more. V is TRBV5-1 and J is TRBJ2-1; D gene unclear. Per germline, CDR1 SGHRS and CDR2 YFSETQ. V was shortened by 0 bases and J by 8 bases, with 6 bases between the two germline ends. The CDR3 runs 12 residues. The CDR3 spells CASSLVGYEQFF. The CDR3 bases are TGCGCCAGCAGCTTGGTGGGGTATGAGCAGTTCTTC.

This chain uses TRBV7-8 with TRBJ2-7, with D perhaps being TRBD1 or TRBD2 (5 bases each). CDR3 length: 17 amino acids. CDR1 is SGHVS, CDR2 FQNEAQ, per germline. V lost 7 bases to trimming and J lost 0 bases, with 22 bases between them. For the CDR3, the DNA is TGTGCCAGCACCCCCTCGATAATTGGGGGACGCTCCTACGAGCAGTACTTC. This translates into CASTPSIIGGRSYEQYF.

As DNA, the CDR3 is TGCGCCAGCAGTGAGTGGGGGGCCCGCACAGATACGCAGTATTTT. Its translation: CASSEWGARTDTQYF. V and J are TRBV10-1 and TRBJ2-3; D is possibly TRBD1 or TRBD2 (6 bases each). This CDR3 has 15 amino acids. CDR1 WNHNN and CDR2 SYGVQD come from the germline V gene (reference sequence). V shed 1 base and J shed 1 base, with 9 bases lying between them.

A few counts support this clonotype. The chain employs TRBV4-2 and TRBJ2-5; tentatively, D is TRBD2 (6 bases). This CDR3 is 15 amino acids long. CDR1 is LGHNA, CDR2 YNFKEQ, per germline. Trimming pared 1 base from V and 0 bases from J, leaving 9 bases between. DNA of the CDR3: TGTGCCAGCAGCCAAGCAAGGGACTACCAAGAGACCCAGTACTTC. It specifies CASSQARDYQETQYF.

V gene TRBV4-1 combines with J gene TRBJ2-5, with 10 bases that match TRBD2. With V trimmed by 0 bases and J by 9 bases, 10 bases remained unmatched. This CDR3 spans 16 amino acids. CDR1 MGHRA and CDR2 YSYEKL come from the germline V gene. The CDR3 DNA reads as TGCGCCAGCAGCCAAGAAGTCGGTAGCGGGGGGTCCGCCCAGTACTTC. Translation: CASSQEVGSGGSAQYF.

This clonotype was picked up a small number of times. The V call is TRBV5-1, the J call TRBJ2-1; 7 nucleotides align to TRBD2. The V segment lost 6 bases and the J segment 8 bases; nucleotides outside the gene matches: 11. The germline CDR1 and CDR2 sequences are SGHRS and YFSETQ. The CDR3 is 14 residues long. The CDR3 nucleotides are TGCGCCAGCAAACAGCGGGGTGTGAGCGATGAGCAGTTCTTC. It is translated as CASKQRGVSDEQFF.